The T cell receptor (beta chain) described here comes from a study of technical replicates of blood from several donors. Produced via immunoSEQ multiplex PCR; TCRdb's table is partial and in-frame only. The sample lists 84,000 or so clones, roughly 94% seen once, with approximately 0.24% in the top ten. With 1 base clipped from V and 2 bases from J, the junction kept 7 bases outside the gene matches. Germline loops: CDR1 SGHRS, CDR2 YFSETQ. This CDR3 region has 16 residues. Input material: T cells isolated from PBMCs. The V call is TRBV5-1, the J call TRBJ2-5, with 8 positions matching TRBD2. The receptor was isolated from a human donor in good health. The CDR3 sequence: CASSLRLVAGQETQYF. The CDR3 DNA follows: TGCGCCAGCAGCTTGCGTTTGGTAGCGGGGCAAGAGACCCAGTACTTC.